The subject of this entry is one T cell receptor beta chain. Produced via immunoSEQ multiplex PCR; TCRdb's table is partial and in-frame only. This table has about 30,000 clones, roughly 80% appearing once. This sample is drawn from a study of Siglec-9 on CD8 T cells in melanoma. The V and J ends lost 8 bases and 9 bases, in that order; junction bases with no gene match: 14. CDR1 SNHLY and CDR2 FYNNEI come from the germline V gene. The CDR3 sequence is 16 residues long. This chain connects TRBV2 to TRBJ2-1; TRBD2 agrees at 12 bases. The sequence came from a human donor in good health. The specimen sequenced was Siglec-9- CD8+ T cells sorted from blood. The CDR3 protein is CASADLLAGGSSEQFF. CDR3 bases: TGTGCCAGCGCCGACTTACTAGCGGGAGGTTCGAGTGAGCAGTTCTTC.